What follows describes a single T cell receptor beta chain. Its antigen is currently unknown. The record originates from a study of PD-1 blockade in mismatch repair-deficient tumors. Study-level results: After pembrolizumab, tumor-resident clones rose rapidly, then generally contracted before radiologic responses.

Assay: immunoSEQ multiplex PCR; the TCRdb copy retains only in-frame clones and omits some. The sample has 70,000 to 90,000 clones, more than 80% seen once. V lost 0 bases to trimming and J lost 4 bases, with 9 bases between them. The germline V gene has CDR1 LNHNV and CDR2 YYDKDF (reference sequence). The CDR3 totals 15 residues. A few pembrolizumab responders had their TCRs sequenced. The sample in question was peripheral blood, obtained 44 weeks after starting pembrolizumab. This sequence joins TRBV15 and TRBJ1-4; no reliable D call. The receptor comes from an adult with mismatch repair-deficient cancer. CDR3 nucleotides: TGTGCCACCAGCAGAGAGGCAGTCCGTAATGAAAAACTGTTTTTT. Protein product: CATSREAVRNEKLFF.